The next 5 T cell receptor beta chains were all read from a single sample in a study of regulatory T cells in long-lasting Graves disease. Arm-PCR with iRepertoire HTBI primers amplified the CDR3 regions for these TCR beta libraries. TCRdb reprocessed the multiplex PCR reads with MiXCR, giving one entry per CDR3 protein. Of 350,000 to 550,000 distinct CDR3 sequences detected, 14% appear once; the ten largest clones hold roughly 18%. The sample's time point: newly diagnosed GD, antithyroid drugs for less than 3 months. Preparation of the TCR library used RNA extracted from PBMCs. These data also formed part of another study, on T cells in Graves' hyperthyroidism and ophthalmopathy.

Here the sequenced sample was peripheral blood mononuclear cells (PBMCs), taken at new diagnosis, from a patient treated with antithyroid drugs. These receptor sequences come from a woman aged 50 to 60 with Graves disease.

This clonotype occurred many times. The CDR3 region has the DNA TGTGCCAGCAGAAGCACGGGGGAAGATCAGCCCCAGCATTTT. Translating gives CASRSTGEDQPQHF. V and J are TRBV28 and TRBJ1-5; TRBD1 might be the D (5 bases). Germline V CDR1 and CDR2: MDHEN, SYDVKM. The V end was cut by 6 bases, the J end by 5 bases, with 14 bases between. The CDR3 consists of 14 residues.

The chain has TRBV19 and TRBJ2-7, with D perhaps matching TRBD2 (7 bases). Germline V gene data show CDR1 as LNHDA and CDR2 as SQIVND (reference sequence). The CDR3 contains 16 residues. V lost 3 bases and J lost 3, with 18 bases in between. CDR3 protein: CASSIGGGLGVYEQYF. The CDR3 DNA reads TGTGCCAGTAGTATTGGGGGGGGGCTCGGAGTCTACGAGCAGTACTTC.

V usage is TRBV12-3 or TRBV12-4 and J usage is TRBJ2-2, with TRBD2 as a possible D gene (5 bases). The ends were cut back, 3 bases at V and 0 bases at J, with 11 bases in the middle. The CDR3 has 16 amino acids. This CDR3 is CASSFRSAANTGELFF. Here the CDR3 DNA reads TGTGCCAGCAGTTTCCGGTCAGCGGCGAACACCGGGGAGCTGTTTTTT.

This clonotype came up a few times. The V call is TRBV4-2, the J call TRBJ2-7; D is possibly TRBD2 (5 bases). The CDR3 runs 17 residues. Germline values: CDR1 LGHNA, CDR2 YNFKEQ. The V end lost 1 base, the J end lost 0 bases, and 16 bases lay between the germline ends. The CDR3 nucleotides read TGTGCCAGCAGCCAAGGGTCTAGCACTTTTATCTCCTACGAGCAGTACTTC. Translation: CASSQGSSTFISYEQYF.

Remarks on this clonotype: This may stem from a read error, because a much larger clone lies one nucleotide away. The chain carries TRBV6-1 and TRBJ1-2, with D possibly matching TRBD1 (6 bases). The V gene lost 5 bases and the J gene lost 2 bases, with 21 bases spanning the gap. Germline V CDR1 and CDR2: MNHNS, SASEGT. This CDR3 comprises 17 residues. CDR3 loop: CASSHTGGGNSNYGYTF. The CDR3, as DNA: TGTGCCAGCAGTCACACCGGCGGGGGCAACAGCAACTATGGCTACACCTTC.